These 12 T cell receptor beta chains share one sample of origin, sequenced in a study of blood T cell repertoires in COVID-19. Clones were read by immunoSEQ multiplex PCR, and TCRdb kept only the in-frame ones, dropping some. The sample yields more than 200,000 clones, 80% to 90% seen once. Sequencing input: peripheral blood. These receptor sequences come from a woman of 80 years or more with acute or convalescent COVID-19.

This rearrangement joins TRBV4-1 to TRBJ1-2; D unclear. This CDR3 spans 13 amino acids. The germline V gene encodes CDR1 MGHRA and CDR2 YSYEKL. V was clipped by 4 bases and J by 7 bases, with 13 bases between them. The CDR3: CASSLTAGIGYTF. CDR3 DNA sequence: TGCGCCAGCAGCCTCACCGCGGGGATTGGCTACACCTTC.

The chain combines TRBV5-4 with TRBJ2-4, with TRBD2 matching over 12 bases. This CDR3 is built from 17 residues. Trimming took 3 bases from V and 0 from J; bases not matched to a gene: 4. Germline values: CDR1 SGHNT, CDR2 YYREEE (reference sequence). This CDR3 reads CASSYLAGGLAKNIQYF. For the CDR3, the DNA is TGTGCCAGCAGCTACCTAGCGGGAGGGCTAGCCAAAAACATTCAGTACTTC.

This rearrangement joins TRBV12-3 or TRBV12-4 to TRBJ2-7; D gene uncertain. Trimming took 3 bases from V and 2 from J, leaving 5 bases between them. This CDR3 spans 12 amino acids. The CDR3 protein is CASSLVAYEQYF. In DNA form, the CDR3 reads TGTGCCAGCAGTTTGGTAGCCTACGAGCAGTACTTC.

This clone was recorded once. The CDR3 spells CASSQGGGNTGELFF. CDR3 nucleotides: TGTGCCAGCAGCCAAGGGGGCGGGAACACCGGGGAGCTGTTTTTT. The chain is built from TRBV3-1 (or the pseudogene TRBV3-2) and TRBJ2-2; perhaps TRBD1 as D (5 bases). Germline V lookup: CDR1 LGHDT, CDR2 YNNKEL (reference sequence). The V and J ends lost 1 base and 1 base respectively, with 7 bases between them. The CDR3 consists of 15 residues.

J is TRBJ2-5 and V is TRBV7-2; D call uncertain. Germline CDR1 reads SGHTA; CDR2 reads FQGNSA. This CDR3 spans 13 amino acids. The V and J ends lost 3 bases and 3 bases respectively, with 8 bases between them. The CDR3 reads CASSFGPEETQYF. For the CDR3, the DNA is TGTGCCAGCAGCTTCGGTCCTGAAGAGACCCAGTACTTC. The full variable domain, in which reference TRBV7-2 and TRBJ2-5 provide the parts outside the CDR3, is GAGVSQSPSNKVTEKGKDVELRCDPISGHTALYWYRQSLGQGLEFLIYFQGNSAPDKSGLPSDRFSAERTGGSVSTLTIQRTQQEDSAVYLCASSFGPEETQYFGPGTRLLVL.

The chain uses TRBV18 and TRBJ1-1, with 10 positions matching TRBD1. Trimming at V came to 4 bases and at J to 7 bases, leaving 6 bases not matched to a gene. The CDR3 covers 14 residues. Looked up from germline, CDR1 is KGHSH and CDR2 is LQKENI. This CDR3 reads CASSLEGQGIEAFF. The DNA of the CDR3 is TGTGCCAGCTCACTAGAGGGACAGGGGATTGAAGCTTTCTTT.

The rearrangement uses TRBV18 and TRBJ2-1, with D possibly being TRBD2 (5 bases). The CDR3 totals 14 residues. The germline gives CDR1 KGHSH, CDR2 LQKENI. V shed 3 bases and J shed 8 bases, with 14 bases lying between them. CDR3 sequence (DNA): TGTGCCAGCTCACCCCTCCAGGTTAGCGATGAGCAGTTCTTC. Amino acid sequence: CASSPLQVSDEQFF.

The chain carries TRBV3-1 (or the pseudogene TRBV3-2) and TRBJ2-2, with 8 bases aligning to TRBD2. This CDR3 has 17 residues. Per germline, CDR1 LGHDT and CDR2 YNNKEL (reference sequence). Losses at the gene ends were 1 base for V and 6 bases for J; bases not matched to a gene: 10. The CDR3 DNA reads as TGTGCCAGCAGCCAAGTGTGGAGCGGGGGAAGAGCCGGGGAGCTGTTTTTT. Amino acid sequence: CASSQVWSGGRAGELFF.

As DNA, the CDR3 is TGTGCCAGCAGCCAAACCGAATACTCATTTACCCGCTCCTACAATGAGCAGTTCTTC. Protein product: CASSQTEYSFTRSYNEQFF. The V gene is TRBV3-1 (or the pseudogene TRBV3-2), the J gene TRBJ2-1; D call uncertain. The ends were cut back, 2 bases at V and 0 bases at J, with 20 bases in the middle. The CDR3 is made up of 19 amino acids. Per the germline V gene, CDR1 is LGHDT and CDR2 is YNNKEL (reference sequence).

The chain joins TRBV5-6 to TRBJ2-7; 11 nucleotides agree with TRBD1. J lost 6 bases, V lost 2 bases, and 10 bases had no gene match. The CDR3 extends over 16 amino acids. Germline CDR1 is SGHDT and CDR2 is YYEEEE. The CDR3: CASSFGSGQGAFEQYF. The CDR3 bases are TGTGCCAGCAGCTTCGGCAGCGGACAGGGGGCTTTCGAGCAGTACTTC.

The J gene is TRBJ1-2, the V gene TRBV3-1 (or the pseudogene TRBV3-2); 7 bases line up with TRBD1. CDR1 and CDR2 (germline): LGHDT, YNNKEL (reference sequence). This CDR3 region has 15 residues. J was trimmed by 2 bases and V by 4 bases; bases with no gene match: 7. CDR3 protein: CASSLKGAGNYGYTF. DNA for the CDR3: TGTGCCAGCAGCCTTAAGGGGGCGGGGAACTATGGCTACACCTTC.

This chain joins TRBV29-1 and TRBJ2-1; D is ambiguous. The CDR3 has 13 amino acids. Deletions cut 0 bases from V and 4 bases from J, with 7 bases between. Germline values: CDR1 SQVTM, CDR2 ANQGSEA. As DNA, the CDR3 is TGCAGCGTTGAAGATTGGGCTTACAATGAGCAGTTCTTC. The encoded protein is CSVEDWAYNEQFF.